This TCR beta chain was identified during a study of technical replicates of blood from several donors. Germline CDR1 is SQVTM and CDR2 is ANQGSEA. Deletions cut 5 bases from V and 0 bases from J, with 15 bases between. The CDR3 consists of 15 residues. Clones were sequenced by immunoSEQ multiplex PCR, and TCRdb holds only the in-frame ones, with some missing. The data contain over 85,000 clones, roughly 96% of them singletons. The V call is TRBV29-1, the J call TRBJ2-3, with D tentatively TRBD1 (5 bases). Source material: T cells isolated from PBMCs. The TCR was taken from a human donor in good health. The CDR3 spells CSVLDRPASTDTQYF. The CDR3 DNA follows: TGCAGCGTTCTTGACAGACCTGCTAGCACAGATACGCAGTATTTT.